These 18 T cell receptor beta chains came from one sample sequenced in a study of OX40 agonist ivuxolimab in advanced cancers. Assay used: immunoSEQ multiplex PCR; TCRdb lists only in-frame clones, some missing. This table has nearly 60,000 clones, approximately 80% appearing once. Sequencing was performed on CD4+ or CD8+ T cells sorted from blood, taken in a trial of the OX40 agonist ivuxolimab. These receptors all come from an adult with an advanced solid tumor such as melanoma, head and neck, liver or kidney cancer.

The CDR3, as DNA: TGTGCCAGCAGCTCCGACAGGAGCAATCAGCCCCAGCATTTT. Amino acid sequence: CASSSDRSNQPQHF. The V call is TRBV6-1, the J call TRBJ1-5; D is perhaps TRBD1 (6 bases). There are 14 residues in the CDR3. The germline V gene has CDR1 MNHNS and CDR2 SASEGT. Trimming removed 6 bases at V and 1 base at J, with 10 bases between.

This rearrangement joins TRBV29-1 to TRBJ2-7; the D gene is possibly TRBD1 (6 bases). This CDR3 has 14 residues. Germline CDR1 reads SQVTM; CDR2 reads ANQGSEA. V lost 7 bases, J lost 6 bases, and 22 bases lay in between. The CDR3 DNA follows: TGCAGCGGGAGAGCAGGGGACGTGGTGGGCGAGCAGTACTTC. Residues: CSGRAGDVVGEQYF.

Note on this clone: Other DNA sequences in the same sample also yield this CDR3. J is TRBJ1-6 and V is TRBV18; D not certain. V gave up 3 bases and J gave up 3 bases, with 3 bases separating them. The V gene's germline CDR1 is KGHSH and CDR2 LQKENI. The CDR3 is made up of 13 amino acids. The CDR3 loop reads CASSPDYNSPLHF. CDR3 coding DNA: TGTGCCAGCTCACCCGACTATAATTCACCCCTCCACTTT. Full variable domain (outside the CDR3, taken from reference TRBV18 and TRBJ1-6): NAGVMQNPRHLVRRRGQEARLRCSPMKGHSHVYWYRQLPEEGLKFMVYLQKENIIDESGMPKERFSAEFPKEGPSILRIQQVVRGDSAAYFCASSPDYNSPLHFGNGTRLTVT.

This sequence joins TRBV27 and TRBJ2-3; D is perhaps TRBD1 (6 bases). The CDR3 runs to 14 residues. Germline CDR1 is MNHEY and CDR2 is SMNVEV (reference sequence). Trimming took off 4 bases at V and 2 bases at J, with 10 bases between the two ends. CDR3 DNA sequence: TGTGCCAGCAGTTCCCGGACAGACACAGATACGCAGTATTTT. As protein: CASSSRTDTDTQYF.

The chain combines TRBV5-4 with TRBJ1-2; D unclear. Trimming took 3 bases from V and 8 from J, leaving 20 bases between them. The CDR3 is 15 amino acids. Germline CDR1 SGHNT, CDR2 YYREEE (reference sequence). In DNA, the CDR3 is TGTGCCAGCAGCTCATCGGTCTGGGATAGGGAGGGCTACACCTTC. It encodes CASSSSVWDREGYTF. Looking up the rest from reference TRBV5-4 and TRBJ1-2 gives the full variable domain: ETGVTQSPTHLIKTRGQQVTLRCSSQSGHNTVSWYQQALGQGPQFIFQYYREEENGRGNFPPRFSGLQFPNYSSELNVNALELDDSALYLCASSSSVWDREGYTFGSGTRLTVV.

This chain connects TRBV10-1 to TRBJ2-1; tentatively, D is TRBD1 or TRBD2 (5 bases each). Germline assignment: CDR1 WNHNN and CDR2 SYGVQD (reference sequence). The CDR3 length is 13 residues. V was clipped by 4 bases and J by 2 bases, with 6 bases between them. The CDR3 region has the DNA TGCGCCAGCAGTGGGGGACCCTACAATGAGCAGTTCTTC. Protein: CASSGGPYNEQFF.

The chain has TRBV2 and TRBJ1-6; 10 nucleotides line up with TRBD1. The germline CDR1 and CDR2 sequences are SNHLY and FYNNEI. The V and J ends lost 7 bases and 7 bases, in that order; junction bases with no gene match: 7. The CDR3 sequence is 15 residues long. CDR3 bases: TGTGCCAGCAACACACGGGGACAGGGGAATTCACCCCTCCACTTT. Translation gives CASNTRGQGNSPLHF.

In its sample, this clone was seen once. The CDR3 sequence: CASSLTSGGFNEQFF. CDR3 nucleotide sequence: TGTGCCAGCAGCTTAACTAGCGGGGGTTTCAATGAGCAGTTCTTC. The chain combines TRBV7-2 with TRBJ2-1, with 11 bases fitting TRBD2. In germline, CDR1 is SGHTA, CDR2 FQGNSA. The ends lost 2 bases at V and 6 bases at J; junction bases unmatched: 3. CDR3 length equals 15 residues.

The chain uses TRBV7-9 and TRBJ2-7, with D tentatively TRBD1 (5 bases). Deletions cut 5 bases from V and 5 bases from J, with 16 bases between. Germline CDR1 reads SEHNR; CDR2 reads FQNEAQ (reference sequence). The CDR3 loop spans 14 amino acids. The CDR3 protein is CASSLSGNGNEQYF. The CDR3 bases are TGTGCCAGCAGCCTCTCAGGGAATGGAAACGAGCAGTACTTC.

The rearrangement uses TRBV7-2 and TRBJ1-5, with D unresolved. From germline, CDR1 is SGHTA and CDR2 FQGNSA. Deletions cut 5 bases from V and 7 bases from J, with 15 bases between. This CDR3 is 14 amino acids long. The CDR3 nucleotides are TGTGCCAGCAGCCCCCATCCCGGTCAACAGCCCCAGCATTTT. Translating it yields CASSPHPGQQPQHF.

This clone was picked up a small number of times. This chain connects TRBV19 to TRBJ1-5, with 7 positions matching TRBD1. J gave up 3 bases and V 5 bases, and 7 bases lay outside the gene matches. This CDR3 contains 15 residues. CDR1 is LNHDA and CDR2 is SQIVND in the germline V gene (reference sequence). The CDR3 spells CASSGGQAYNQPQHF. As DNA, the CDR3 is TGTGCCAGTAGTGGCGGACAGGCCTACAATCAGCCCCAGCATTTT.

The chain couples TRBV5-6 to TRBJ1-4, with 11 nucleotides matching TRBD1. The length of the CDR3 is 16 residues. The trim removed 3 bases at V and 7 bases at J, leaving 8 bases unmatched. The germline gives CDR1 SGHDT, CDR2 YYEEEE. DNA of the CDR3: TGTGCCAGCAGCTCCGGGACAGGGGGACGGGGTGAAAAACTGTTTTTT. Translation gives CASSSGTGGRGEKLFF.

This clone was recorded once. The chain employs TRBV6-5 and TRBJ2-7; no reliable D call. The germline V gene encodes CDR1 MNHEY and CDR2 SVGAGI. This CDR3 has 13 residues. Trimming shortened V by 5 bases and J by 5 bases, and 13 bases separated the two germline ends. The CDR3 region has the DNA TGTGCCAGCAGTCCAAGGTGGGCGAACGAGCAGTACTTC. It specifies CASSPRWANEQYF.

This clone has just a few counts. The chain joins TRBV7-8 to TRBJ2-7; maybe TRBD1 (6 bases). The CDR3 totals 15 residues. V gave up 3 bases and J gave up 0 bases, with 12 bases separating them. Germline assignment: CDR1 SGHVS and CDR2 FQNEAQ. CDR3 protein: CASSFRQGNSYEQYF. CDR3 DNA sequence: TGTGCCAGCAGCTTTAGGCAGGGGAACTCCTACGAGCAGTACTTC.

The V gene is TRBV5-1, the J gene TRBJ2-3, with TRBD2 identical over 7 bases. V trimming: 4 bases; J trimming: 3 bases; junction bases outside the gene matches: 11. CDR1 and CDR2 from the germline V gene are SGHRS and YFSETQ. This CDR3 is 16 amino acids long. The CDR3 sequence: CASSLGSAGTTDTQYF. The DNA of the CDR3 is TGCGCCAGCAGCCTGGGGTCAGCGGGGACGACAGATACGCAGTATTTT.

V usage is TRBV4-1 and J usage is TRBJ1-3; a possible D gene is TRBD1 (5 bases). Trimming cost V 2 bases and J 0 bases, with 17 bases left between them. CDR3 size: 18 residues. Germline loops: CDR1 MGHRA, CDR2 YSYEKL. CDR3 protein: CASSQRLGGDPSGNTIYF. The CDR3 DNA reads TGCGCCAGCAGCCAACGGTTGGGGGGGGACCCCTCTGGAAACACCATATATTTT.

The J gene is TRBJ1-6, the V gene TRBV10-3; D might be TRBD1 (5 bases). The CDR3 covers 16 residues. Trimming left V 0 bases short and J 6 bases short, with 12 bases between. Germline CDR1 and CDR2: ENHRY and SYGVKD. This chain's CDR3 is CAISESPGRINSPLHF. In nucleotides, the CDR3 is TGTGCCATCAGTGAGTCGCCAGGGCGAATTAATTCACCCCTCCACTTT.

This clone has only one observation. The chain uses TRBV6-6 and TRBJ1-1, with 9 positions matching TRBD1. CDR1 and CDR2 from the germline V gene are MNHNY and SVGAGI (reference sequence). Trimming cost V 8 bases and J 1 base; bases outside gene matches: 5. CDR3 length: 14 amino acids. CDR3 DNA sequence: TGTGCCAGCCGGACAGGGGCCTCGAACACTGAAGCTTTCTTT. Translated, it gives CASRTGASNTEAFF.